The present TCR beta chain was sequenced within a study of graft-versus-host responses after intestinal transplantation. On this clone: Its antigen is not identified.

J lost 1 base, V lost 6 bases, and 14 bases had no gene match. This CDR3 has 18 residues. CDR1 MNHEY and CDR2 SMNVEV come from the germline V gene (reference sequence). TCRdb's table, derived via immunoSEQ multiplex PCR, lists solely in-frame clones and lacks some. The sample gives over 100,000 clones, roughly 91% of which show up once; around 0.12% is in the top ten. The TCR originated in a human donor who received an intestinal transplant. The chain has TRBV27 and TRBJ1-5, with TRBD1 matching 8 bases. This sample comprised unstimulated CD4+ T cells sorted from spleen or lymph node cells, obtained before intestinal transplant. The chain's CDR3 is CASSPKPPGGASNQPQHF. CDR3 nucleotide sequence: TGTGCCAGCAGCCCGAAACCCCCAGGGGGCGCAAGCAATCAGCCCCAGCATTTT.